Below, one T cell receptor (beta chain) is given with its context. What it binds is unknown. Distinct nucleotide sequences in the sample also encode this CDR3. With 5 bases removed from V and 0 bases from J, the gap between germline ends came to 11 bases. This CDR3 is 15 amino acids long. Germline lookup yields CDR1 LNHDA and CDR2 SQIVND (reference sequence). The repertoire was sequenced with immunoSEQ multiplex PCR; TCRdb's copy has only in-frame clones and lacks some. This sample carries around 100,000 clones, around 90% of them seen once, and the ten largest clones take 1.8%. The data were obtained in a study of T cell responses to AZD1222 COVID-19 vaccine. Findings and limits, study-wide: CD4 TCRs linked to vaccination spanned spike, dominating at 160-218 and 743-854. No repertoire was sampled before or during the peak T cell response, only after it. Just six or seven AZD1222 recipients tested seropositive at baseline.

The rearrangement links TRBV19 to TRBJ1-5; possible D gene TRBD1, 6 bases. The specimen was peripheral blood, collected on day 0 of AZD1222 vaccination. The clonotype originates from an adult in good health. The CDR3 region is CASSLGGLSNQPQHF. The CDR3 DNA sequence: TGTGCCAGTAGTCTAGGGGGGCTTAGCAATCAGCCCCAGCATTTT. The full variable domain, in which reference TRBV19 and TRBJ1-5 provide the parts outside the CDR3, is DGGITQSPKYLFRKEGQNVTLSCEQNLNHDAMYWYRQDPGQGLRLIYYSQIVNDFQKGDIAEGYSVSREKKESFPLTVTSAQKNPTAFYLCASSLGGLSNQPQHFGDGTRLSIL.